One sample yielded the 2 T cell receptor beta chains listed below, sequenced in a study of cytomegalovirus exposure and HLA in healthy donors (dated by TCRdb to about 2017). Libraries were made using the immunoSEQ multiplex PCR assay. For the multiplex PCR, a mixture combining 60 forward primers for TCR Vbeta segments and 13 reverse primers for TCR Jbeta segments was used. The source is immuneACCESS, and TCRdb retained only in-frame sequences with V and J called. Part of the clones is not carried over; for the studies checked, unresolved V genes explain less than half of this, and the remainder is unexplained. The sample table records about 160,000 clones; around 80% of these occur just once. The ten top clones hold about 7.7% of the sample. The sample consisted of PBMCs. All receptors come from a woman aged 40 to 50 in good health and CMV-seropositive.

The chain employs TRBV29-1 and TRBJ2-1; 9 bases agree with TRBD2. This CDR3 is 14 amino acids long. V lost 7 bases to trimming and J lost 5 bases; unmatched junction nucleotides: 9. The germline V gene encodes CDR1 SQVTM and CDR2 ANQGSEA. For the CDR3, the DNA is TGCAGCGGGTTAGCGGGGGTCACCAACAATGAGCAGTTCTTC. Residues: CSGLAGVTNNEQFF.

This clone was detected a few times. The V and J genes are TRBV6-1 and TRBJ1-1; 8 bases map to TRBD1. The germline V gene has CDR1 MNHNS and CDR2 SASEGT. The V segment lost 6 bases and the J segment 1 base; nucleotides outside the gene matches: 4. The CDR3 extends over 14 amino acids. DNA for the CDR3: TGTGCCAGCAGGGGGACAGGACCGAACACTGAAGCTTTCTTT. This gives the protein CASRGTGPNTEAFF.